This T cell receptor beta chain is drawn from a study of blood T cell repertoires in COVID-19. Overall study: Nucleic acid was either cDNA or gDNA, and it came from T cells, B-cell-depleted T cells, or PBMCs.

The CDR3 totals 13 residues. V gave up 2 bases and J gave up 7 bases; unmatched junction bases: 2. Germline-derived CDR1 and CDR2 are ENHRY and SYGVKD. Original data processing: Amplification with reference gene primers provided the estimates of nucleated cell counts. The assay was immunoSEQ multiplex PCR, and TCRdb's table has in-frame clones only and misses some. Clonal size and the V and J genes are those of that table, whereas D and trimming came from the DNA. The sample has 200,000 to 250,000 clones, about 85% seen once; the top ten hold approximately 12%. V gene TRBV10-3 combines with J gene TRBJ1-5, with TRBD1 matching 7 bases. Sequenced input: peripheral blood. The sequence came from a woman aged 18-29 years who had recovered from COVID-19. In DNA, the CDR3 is TGTGCCATCAGTGAGGACAGGGCCCAGCCCCAGCATTTT. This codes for CAISEDRAQPQHF.